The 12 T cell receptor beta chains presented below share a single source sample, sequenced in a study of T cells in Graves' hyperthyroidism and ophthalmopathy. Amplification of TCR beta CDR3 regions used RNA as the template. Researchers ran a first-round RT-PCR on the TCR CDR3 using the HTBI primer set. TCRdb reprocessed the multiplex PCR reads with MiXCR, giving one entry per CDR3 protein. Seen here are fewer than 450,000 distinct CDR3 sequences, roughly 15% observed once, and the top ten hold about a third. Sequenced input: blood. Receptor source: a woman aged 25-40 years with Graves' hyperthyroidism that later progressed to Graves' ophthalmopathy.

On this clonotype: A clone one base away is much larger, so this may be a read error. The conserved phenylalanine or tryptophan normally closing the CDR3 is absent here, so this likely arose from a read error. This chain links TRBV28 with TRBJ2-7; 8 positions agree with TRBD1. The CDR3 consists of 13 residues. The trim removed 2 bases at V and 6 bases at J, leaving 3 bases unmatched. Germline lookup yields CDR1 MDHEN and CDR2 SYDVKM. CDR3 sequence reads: CASSLPTGGEQYS. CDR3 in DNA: TGTGCCAGCAGTTTACCCACAGGGGGCGAGCAGTACTCC.

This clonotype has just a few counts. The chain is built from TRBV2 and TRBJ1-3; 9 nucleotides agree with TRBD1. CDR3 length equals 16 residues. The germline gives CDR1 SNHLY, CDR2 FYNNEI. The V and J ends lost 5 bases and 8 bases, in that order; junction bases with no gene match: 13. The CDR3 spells CASSWHPGQGRDTIYF. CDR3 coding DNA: TGTGCCAGCAGTTGGCATCCGGGACAGGGTAGAGACACCATATATTTT.

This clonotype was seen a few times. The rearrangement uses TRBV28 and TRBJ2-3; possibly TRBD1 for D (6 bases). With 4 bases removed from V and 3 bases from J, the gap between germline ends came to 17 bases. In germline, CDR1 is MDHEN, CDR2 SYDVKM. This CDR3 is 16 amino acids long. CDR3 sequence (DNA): TGTGCCAGCAGTTCAAGGAGGACAGATGGGACAGATACGCAGTATTTT. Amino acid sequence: CASSSRRTDGTDTQYF.

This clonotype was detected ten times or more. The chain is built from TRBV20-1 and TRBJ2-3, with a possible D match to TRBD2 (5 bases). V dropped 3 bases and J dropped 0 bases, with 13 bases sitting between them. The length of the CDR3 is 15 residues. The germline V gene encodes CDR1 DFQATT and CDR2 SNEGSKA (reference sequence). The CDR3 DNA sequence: TGCAGTGCTAGCCTAGGTGGCGGGAGCACAGATACGCAGTATTTT. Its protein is CSASLGGGSTDTQYF.

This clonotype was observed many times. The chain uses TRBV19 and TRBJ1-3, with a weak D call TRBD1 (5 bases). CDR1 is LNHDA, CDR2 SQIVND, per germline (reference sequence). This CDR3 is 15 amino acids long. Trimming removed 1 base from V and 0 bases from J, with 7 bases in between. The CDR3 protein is CASSIAGTSGNTIYF. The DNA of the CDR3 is TGTGCCAGTAGTATAGCTGGGACCTCTGGAAACACCATATATTTT.

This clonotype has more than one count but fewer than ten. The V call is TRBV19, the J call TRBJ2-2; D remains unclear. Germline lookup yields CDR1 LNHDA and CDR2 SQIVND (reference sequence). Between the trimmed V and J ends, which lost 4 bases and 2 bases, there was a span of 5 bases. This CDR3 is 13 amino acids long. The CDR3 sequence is CASSRPNTGELFF. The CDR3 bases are TGTGCCAGTAGTAGACCCAACACCGGGGAGCTGTTTTTT.

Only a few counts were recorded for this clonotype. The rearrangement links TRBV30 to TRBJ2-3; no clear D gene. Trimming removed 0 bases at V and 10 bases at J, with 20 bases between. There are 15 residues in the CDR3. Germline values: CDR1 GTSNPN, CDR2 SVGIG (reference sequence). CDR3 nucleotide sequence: TGTGCCTGGAGTGTACGTAGCATCCTTTCCGCCGCGCAGTATTTT. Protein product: CAWSVRSILSAAQYF.

This chain's CDR3 is CAISNRASGGVNNEQFF. CDR3 nucleotides: TGTGCCATCAGTAACCGGGCTAGCGGGGGGGTAAACAATGAGCAGTTCTTC. The chain has TRBV10-3 and TRBJ2-1; TRBD2 agrees at 12 bases. Germline lookup yields CDR1 ENHRY and CDR2 SYGVKD. With V trimmed by 5 bases and J by 5 bases, 10 bases remained unmatched. This CDR3 has 17 amino acids.

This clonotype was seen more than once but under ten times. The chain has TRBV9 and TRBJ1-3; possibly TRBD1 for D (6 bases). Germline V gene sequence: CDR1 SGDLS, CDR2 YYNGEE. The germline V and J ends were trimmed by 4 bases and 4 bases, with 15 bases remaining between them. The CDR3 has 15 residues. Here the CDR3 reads CASSPRPGTGNTIYF. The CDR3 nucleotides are TGTGCCAGCAGCCCTAGACCCGGGACAGGAAACACCATATATTTT.

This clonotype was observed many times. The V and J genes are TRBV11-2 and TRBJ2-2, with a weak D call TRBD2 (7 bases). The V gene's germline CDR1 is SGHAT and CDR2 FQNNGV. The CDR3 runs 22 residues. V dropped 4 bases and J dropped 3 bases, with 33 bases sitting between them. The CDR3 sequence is CASSSKPKSEVGGLRYTGELFF. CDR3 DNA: TGTGCCAGCAGCTCAAAGCCTAAGTCGGAGGTGGGGGGGCTGCGGTACACCGGGGAGCTGTTTTTT.

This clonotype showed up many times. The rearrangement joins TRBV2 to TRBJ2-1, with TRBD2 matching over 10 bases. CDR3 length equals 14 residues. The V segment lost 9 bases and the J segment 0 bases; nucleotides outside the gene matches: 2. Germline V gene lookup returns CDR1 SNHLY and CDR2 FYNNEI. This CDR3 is CASLAGDSYNEQFF. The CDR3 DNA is TGTGCCAGTCTAGCGGGAGACTCCTACAATGAGCAGTTCTTC. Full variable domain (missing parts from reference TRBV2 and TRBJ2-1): EPEVTQTPSHQVTQMGQEVILRCVPISNHLYFYWYRQILGQKVEFLVSFYNNEISEKSEIFDDQFSVERPDGSNFTLKIRSTKLEDSAMYFCASLAGDSYNEQFFGPGTRLTVL.

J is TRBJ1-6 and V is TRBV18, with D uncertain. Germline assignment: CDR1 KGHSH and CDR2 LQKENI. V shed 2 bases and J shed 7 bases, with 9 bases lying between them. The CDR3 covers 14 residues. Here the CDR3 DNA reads TGTGCCAGCTCACCAGCCGCGGGGAATTCACCCCTCCACTTT. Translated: CASSPAAGNSPLHF.